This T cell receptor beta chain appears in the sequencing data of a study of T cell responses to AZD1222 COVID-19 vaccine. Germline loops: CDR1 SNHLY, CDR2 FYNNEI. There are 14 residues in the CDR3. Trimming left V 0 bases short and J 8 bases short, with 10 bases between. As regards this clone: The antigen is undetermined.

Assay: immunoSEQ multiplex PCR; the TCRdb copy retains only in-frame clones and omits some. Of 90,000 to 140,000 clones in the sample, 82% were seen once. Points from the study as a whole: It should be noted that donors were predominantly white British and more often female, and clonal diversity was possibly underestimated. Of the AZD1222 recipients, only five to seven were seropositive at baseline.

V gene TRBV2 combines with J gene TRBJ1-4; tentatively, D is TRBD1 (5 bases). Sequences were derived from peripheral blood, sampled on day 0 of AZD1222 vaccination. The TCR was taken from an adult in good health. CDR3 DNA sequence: TGTGCCAGCAGTGAAGCGGGACCCTTAGAAAAACTGTTTTTT. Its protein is CASSEAGPLEKLFF.